This T cell receptor beta chain was sequenced for a study of T-cell reconstitution after alpha-beta-depleted transplantation in children. For TCRbeta, the library was prepared with unique molecular identifiers. In TCRdb, the PCR reads were re-called with MiXCR into one record per CDR3 protein. This sample has 580,000 or so distinct CDR3 sequences, with under 25% found just once. Ten or more counts support this clonotype. Germline V gives CDR1 SGHDN, CDR2 FVKESK. V was shortened by 1 base and J by 4 bases, with 5 bases between the two germline ends. This CDR3 region has 13 residues. This TCR derives from a boy in the first two years of life who had a stem cell transplant for acute myeloid leukemia, so the T cells may come from the graft donor. Material: PBMCs, mostly from graft donor cells, obtained 360 days after TCRalphabeta/CD19-depleted stem cell transplant. The rearrangement uses TRBV14 and TRBJ1-3; no reliable D call. The DNA of the CDR3 is TGTGCCAGCAGCCAAGTTCCGGGAAACACCATATATTTT. Protein product: CASSQVPGNTIYF.